This note documents a single T cell receptor beta chain sequence. Antigen specificity is unknown. The CDR3 consists of 16 residues. Germline V lookup: CDR1 MNHEY, CDR2 SMNVEV (reference sequence). V lost 0 bases, J lost 3 bases, and 11 bases lay in between. The source of the sample is a study of OX40 agonist ivuxolimab in advanced cancers. Study conclusions and caveats: At 0.1 to 3.0 mg/kg, CD4+ and CD8+ blood T cells expanded clonally by week 6. Also showing low normalized T-cell clonal expansion were some of the nonresponders.

TCRdb's copy holds only in-frame clones and misses some; the assay was immunoSEQ multiplex PCR. The sample has roughly 70,000 clones; 85% are singletons. The TCR comes from an adult with an advanced solid tumor such as melanoma, head and neck, liver or kidney cancer. The rearrangement uses TRBV27 and TRBJ1-4, with D unclear. Specimen: CD4+ or CD8+ T cells sorted from blood, collected in a trial of the OX40 agonist ivuxolimab. The CDR3 region is CASSLSLSLANEKLFF. CDR3 coding DNA: TGTGCCAGCAGTTTATCCCTTTCTCTCGCTAATGAAAAACTGTTTTTT.